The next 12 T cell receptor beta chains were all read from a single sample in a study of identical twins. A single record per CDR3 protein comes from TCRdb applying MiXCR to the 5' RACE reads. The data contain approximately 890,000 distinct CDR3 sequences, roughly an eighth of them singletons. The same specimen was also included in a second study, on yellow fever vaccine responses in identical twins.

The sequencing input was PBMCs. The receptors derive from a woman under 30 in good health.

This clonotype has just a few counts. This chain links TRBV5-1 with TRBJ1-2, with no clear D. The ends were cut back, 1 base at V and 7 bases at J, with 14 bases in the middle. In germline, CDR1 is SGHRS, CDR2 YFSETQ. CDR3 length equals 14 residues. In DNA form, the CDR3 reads TGCGCCAGCAGCTTGAGAGAGACCGGCTCTGGCTACACCTTC. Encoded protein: CASSLRETGSGYTF.

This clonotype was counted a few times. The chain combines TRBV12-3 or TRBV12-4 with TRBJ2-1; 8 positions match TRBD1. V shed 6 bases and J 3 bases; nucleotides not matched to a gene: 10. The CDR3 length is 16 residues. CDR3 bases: TGTGCCAGCAGCAAACCGGGACAGGTTTTCTACAATGAGCAGTTCTTC. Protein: CASSKPGQVFYNEQFF.

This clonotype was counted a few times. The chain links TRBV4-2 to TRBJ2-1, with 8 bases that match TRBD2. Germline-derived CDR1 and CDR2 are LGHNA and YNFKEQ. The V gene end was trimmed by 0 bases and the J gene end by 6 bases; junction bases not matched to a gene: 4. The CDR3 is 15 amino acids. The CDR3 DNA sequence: TGTGCCAGCAGCCAAGATAGCGGGACTAGCAATGAGCAGTTCTTC. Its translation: CASSQDSGTSNEQFF.

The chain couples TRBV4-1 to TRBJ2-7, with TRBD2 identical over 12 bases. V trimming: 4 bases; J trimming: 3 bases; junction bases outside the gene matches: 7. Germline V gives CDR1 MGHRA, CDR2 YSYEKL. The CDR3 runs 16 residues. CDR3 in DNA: TGCGCCAGCAGCCGATCGACTAGCGGGAGTTTCTACGAGCAGTACTTC. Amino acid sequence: CASSRSTSGSFYEQYF.

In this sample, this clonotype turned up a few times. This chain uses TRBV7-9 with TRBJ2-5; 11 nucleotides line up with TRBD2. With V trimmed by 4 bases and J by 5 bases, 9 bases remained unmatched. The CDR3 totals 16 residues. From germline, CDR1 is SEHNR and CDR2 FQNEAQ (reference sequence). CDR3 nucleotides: TGTGCCAGCAGCTCTATCCAACTAGCGGGGGATGAGACCCAGTACTTC. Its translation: CASSSIQLAGDETQYF.

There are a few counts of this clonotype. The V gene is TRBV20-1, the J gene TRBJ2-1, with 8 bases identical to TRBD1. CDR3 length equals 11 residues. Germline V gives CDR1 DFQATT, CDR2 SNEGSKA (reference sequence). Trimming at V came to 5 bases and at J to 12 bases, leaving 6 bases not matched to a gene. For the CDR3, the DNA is TGCAGTGCTCTAAGGGGGACAGGGCAGTTCTTC. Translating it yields CSALRGTGQFF.

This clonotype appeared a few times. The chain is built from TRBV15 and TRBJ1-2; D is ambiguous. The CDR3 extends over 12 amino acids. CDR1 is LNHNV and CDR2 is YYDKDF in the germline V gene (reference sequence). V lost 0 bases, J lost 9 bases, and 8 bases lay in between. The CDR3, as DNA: TGTGCCACCAGCAGAGATTTTGAGAGCTACACCTTC. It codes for CATSRDFESYTF.

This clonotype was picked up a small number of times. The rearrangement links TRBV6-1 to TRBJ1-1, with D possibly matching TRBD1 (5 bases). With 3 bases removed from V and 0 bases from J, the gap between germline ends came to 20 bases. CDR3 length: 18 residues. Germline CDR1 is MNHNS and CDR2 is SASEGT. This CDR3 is CASSDLHARTRLNTEAFF. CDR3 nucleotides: TGTGCCAGCAGTGACCTTCATGCGCGGACAAGACTGAACACTGAAGCTTTCTTT.

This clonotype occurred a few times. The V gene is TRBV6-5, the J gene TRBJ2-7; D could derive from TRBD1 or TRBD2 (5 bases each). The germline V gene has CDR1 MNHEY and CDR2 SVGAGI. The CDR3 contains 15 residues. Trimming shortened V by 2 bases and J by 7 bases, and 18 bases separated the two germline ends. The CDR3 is CASSYPHTGPREQYF. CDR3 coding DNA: TGTGCCAGCAGTTACCCACACACGGGGCCACGGGAGCAGTACTTC.

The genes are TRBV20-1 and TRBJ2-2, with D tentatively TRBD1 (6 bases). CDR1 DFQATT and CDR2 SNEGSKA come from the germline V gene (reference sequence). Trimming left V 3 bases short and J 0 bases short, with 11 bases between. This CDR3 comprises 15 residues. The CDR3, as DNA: TGCAGTGCTAGGAAAGGGACAACGAACACCGGGGAGCTGTTTTTT. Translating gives CSARKGTTNTGELFF.

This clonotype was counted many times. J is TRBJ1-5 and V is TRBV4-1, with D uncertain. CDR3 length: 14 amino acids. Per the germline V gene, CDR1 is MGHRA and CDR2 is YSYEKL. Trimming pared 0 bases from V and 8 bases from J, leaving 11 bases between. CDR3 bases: TGCGCCAGCAGCCAAGATAATTTGTTGGAGCCCCAGCATTTT. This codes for CASSQDNLLEPQHF.

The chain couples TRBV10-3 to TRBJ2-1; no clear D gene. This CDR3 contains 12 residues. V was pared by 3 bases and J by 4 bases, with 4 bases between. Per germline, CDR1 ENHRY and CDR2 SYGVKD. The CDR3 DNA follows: TGTGCCATCAGTGATAAATACAATGAGCAGTTCTTC. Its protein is CAISDKYNEQFF.